The present T cell receptor (beta chain) was sequenced within a study of immune evolution from preneoplasia to lung adenocarcinoma. Study conclusions and caveats: Later-stage lesions appeared to have more T cells, more diversity, less clonality. Normal lung had the highest top T cell clone frequencies.

Concerning this clone itself: Its specificity is not known.

The V end was cut by 2 bases, the J end by 5 bases, with 9 bases between. The germline CDR1 and CDR2 sequences are SGHRS and YFSETQ. The CDR3 is 13 amino acids. Two lung cancer pathologists independently confirmed each histologic diagnosis. Nucleic acids came from premalignant or tumor cells enriched by macro-dissection. The method was immunoSEQ multiplex PCR; TCRdb's version includes in-frame clones alone and lacks a portion of them. The sample records tens of thousands of clones, roughly 80% being singletons. The sample consisted of FFPE invasive lung adenocarcinoma tissue. The sequence derives from a person aged 55-75 years with lung adenocarcinoma. V gene TRBV5-1 combines with J gene TRBJ2-3, with D maybe TRBD2 (6 bases). The CDR3 sequence is CASSFEAGDTQYF. CDR3 DNA: TGCGCCAGCAGCTTTGAAGCGGGAGATACGCAGTATTTT.